The sequence of this T cell receptor (beta chain) was determined in a study of blood T cell repertoires in COVID-19. About the study: COVID-19 samples, acute and convalescent, were from the United States, Italy and Spain.

Authors' methods: By means of reference gene primer amplification, nucleated cell counts were estimated. The assay was immunoSEQ multiplex PCR, and TCRdb's table has in-frame clones only and misses some. Clone size and the V and J calls come from that table; the DNA yielded D and trimming. The profile covers about 280,000 clones, with roughly 85% appearing a single time and about 2.7% taken by the ten largest. Across about two dozen US areas, participants ranged in age from about 18 to 100 years. Germline-derived CDR1 and CDR2 are SGHRS and YFSETQ. V gave up 0 bases and J gave up 0 bases, with 11 bases separating them. This CDR3 contains 16 residues.

The receptor comes from a woman in her forties or fifties who had recovered from COVID-19. The V and J genes are TRBV5-1 and TRBJ2-3, with TRBD2 as a possible D gene (6 bases). Input material: PBMCs or T cells enriched from blood (not recorded which). CDR3 region: CASSLGGEPSTDTQYF. The DNA for the CDR3 is TGCGCCAGCAGCTTGGGCGGGGAGCCTAGCACAGATACGCAGTATTTT.